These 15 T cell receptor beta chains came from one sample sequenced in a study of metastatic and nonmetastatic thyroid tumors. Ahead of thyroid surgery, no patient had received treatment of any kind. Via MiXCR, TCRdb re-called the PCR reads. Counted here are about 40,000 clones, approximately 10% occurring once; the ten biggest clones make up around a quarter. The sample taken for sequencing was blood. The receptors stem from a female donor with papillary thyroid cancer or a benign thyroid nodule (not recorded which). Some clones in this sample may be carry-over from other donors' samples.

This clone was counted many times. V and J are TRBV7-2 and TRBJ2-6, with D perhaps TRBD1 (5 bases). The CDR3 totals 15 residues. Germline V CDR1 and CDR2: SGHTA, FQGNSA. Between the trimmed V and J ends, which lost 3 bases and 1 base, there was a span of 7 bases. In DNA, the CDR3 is TGTGCCAGCAGCTTCTCAGGGTCTGGGGCCAACGTCCTGACTTTC. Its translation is CASSFSGSGANVLTF.

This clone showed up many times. The DNA for the CDR3 is TGCAGTGCTAGACCACGAAGGAGAGGTGGGTGGCCCCAGCATTTT. It codes for CSARPRRRGGWPQHF. V gene TRBV20-1 combines with J gene TRBJ1-5; D is unclear. CDR3 length: 15 amino acids. V was shortened by 2 bases and J by 9 bases, with 20 bases between the two germline ends. Germline V CDR1 and CDR2: DFQATT, SNEGSKA (reference sequence).

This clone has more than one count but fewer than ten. The CDR3 DNA reads TGTGCCAGCAGCTTGGCGTCAATTCAGCCCCAGCATTTT. Translating gives CASSLASIQPQHF. V usage is TRBV5-4 and J usage is TRBJ1-5; no reliable D call. From germline, CDR1 is SGHNT and CDR2 YYREEE (reference sequence). Trimming stripped 0 bases from V and 6 bases from J, with 7 bases between. The CDR3 has 13 residues.

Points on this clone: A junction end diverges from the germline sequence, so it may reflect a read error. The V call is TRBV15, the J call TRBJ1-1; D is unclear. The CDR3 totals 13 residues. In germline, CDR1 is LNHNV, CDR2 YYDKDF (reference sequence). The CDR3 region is CATSTRVNTQAFF. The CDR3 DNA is TGTGCCACCAGCACAAGGGTGAACACTCAAGCTTTCTTT.

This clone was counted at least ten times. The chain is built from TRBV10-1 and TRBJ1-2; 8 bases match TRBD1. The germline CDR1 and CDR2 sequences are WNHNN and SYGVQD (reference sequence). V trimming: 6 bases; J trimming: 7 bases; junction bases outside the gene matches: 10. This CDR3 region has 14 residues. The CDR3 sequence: CASSPGQDFFGYTF. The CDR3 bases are TGCGCCAGCAGCCCGGGACAGGACTTTTTTGGCTACACCTTC.

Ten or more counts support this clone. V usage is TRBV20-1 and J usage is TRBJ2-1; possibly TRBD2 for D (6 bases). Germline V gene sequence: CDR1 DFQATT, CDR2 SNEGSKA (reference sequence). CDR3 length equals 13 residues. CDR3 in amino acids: CSVGPLAAGEQFF. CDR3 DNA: TGCAGCGTCGGACCGTTAGCGGCGGGTGAGCAGTTCTTC.

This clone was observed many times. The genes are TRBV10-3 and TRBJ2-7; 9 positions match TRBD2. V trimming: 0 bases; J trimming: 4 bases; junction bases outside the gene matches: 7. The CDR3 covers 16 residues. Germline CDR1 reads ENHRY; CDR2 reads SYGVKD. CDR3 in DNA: TGTGCCATCAGTGAGTCCCCTTTAGCGGGAGAATACGAGCAGTACTTC. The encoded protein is CAISESPLAGEYEQYF.

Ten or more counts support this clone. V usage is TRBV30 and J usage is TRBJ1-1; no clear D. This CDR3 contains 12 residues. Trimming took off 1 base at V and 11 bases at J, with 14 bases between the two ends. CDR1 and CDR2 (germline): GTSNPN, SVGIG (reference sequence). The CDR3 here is CAWSGESVSAFF. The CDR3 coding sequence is TGTGCCTGGAGTGGGGAGAGTGTTTCGGCTTTCTTT.

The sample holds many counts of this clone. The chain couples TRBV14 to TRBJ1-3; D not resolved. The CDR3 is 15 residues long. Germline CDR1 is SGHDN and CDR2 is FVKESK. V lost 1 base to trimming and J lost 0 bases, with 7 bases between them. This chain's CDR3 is CASSQGRTSGNTIYF. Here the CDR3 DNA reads TGTGCCAGCAGCCAAGGACGGACCTCTGGAAACACCATATATTTT.

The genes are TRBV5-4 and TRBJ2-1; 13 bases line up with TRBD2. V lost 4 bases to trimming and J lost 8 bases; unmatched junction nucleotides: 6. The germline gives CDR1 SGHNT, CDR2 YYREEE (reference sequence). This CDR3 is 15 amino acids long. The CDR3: CASSTGLAGVHEQFF. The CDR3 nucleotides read TGTGCCAGCAGCACCGGACTAGCGGGAGTTCATGAGCAGTTCTTC.

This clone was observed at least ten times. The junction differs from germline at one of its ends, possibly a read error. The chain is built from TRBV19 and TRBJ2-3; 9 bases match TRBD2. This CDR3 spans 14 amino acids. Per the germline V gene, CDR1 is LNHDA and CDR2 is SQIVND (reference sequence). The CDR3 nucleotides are TGTGCCAGTGGTATAGCGGGAGTCGCAGATACGCAGTATTTT. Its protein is CASGIAGVADTQYF.

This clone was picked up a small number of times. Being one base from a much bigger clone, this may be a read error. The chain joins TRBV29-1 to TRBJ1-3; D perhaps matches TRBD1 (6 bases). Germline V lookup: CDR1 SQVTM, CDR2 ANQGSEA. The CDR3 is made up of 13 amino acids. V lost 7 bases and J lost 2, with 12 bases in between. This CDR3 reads CSATQGTGNTIYF. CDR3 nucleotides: TGCAGCGCAACGCAGGGGACTGGAAACACCATATATTTT.

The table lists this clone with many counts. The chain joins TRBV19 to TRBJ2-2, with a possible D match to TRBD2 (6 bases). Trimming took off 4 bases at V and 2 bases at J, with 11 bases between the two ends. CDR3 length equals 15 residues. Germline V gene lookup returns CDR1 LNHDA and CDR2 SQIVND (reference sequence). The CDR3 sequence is CASSTVGLNTGELFF. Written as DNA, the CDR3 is TGTGCCAGTAGTACGGTCGGACTAAACACCGGGGAGCTGTTTTTT.

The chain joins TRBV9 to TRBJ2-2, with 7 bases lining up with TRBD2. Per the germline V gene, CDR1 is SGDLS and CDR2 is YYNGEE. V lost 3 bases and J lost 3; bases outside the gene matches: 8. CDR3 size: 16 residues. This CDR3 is CASSAGAGEYTGELFF. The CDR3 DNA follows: TGTGCCAGCAGCGCCGGGGCGGGGGAGTACACCGGGGAGCTGTTTTTT.

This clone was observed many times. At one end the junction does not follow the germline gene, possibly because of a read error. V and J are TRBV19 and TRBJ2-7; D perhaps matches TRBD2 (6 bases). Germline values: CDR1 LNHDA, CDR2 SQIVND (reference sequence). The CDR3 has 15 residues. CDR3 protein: CASSIPGTPSSEQYF. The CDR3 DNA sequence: TGTGCCAGTAGTATCCCCGGGACTCCTTCCTCCGAGCAGTACTTC.